The clone carrying this TCR beta chain was observed once. The CDR3 is made up of 16 amino acids. V lost 5 bases and J lost 4; bases outside the gene matches: 12. From germline, CDR1 is MNHEY and CDR2 SVGEGT. This sample was taken from a study of blood T cell repertoires in COVID-19. As for the study in general: COVID-19 samples from acute and convalescent phases originated in the United States, Italy and Spain. From T cells, B-cell-depleted T cells, or PBMCs came the material, which was cDNA or gDNA.

Original handling: By means of reference gene primer amplification, nucleated cell counts were estimated. Profiling relied on immunoSEQ multiplex PCR, and the TCRdb table lists in-frame clones only, not all of them. V, J and clone size were drawn from that table, and D and trimming were deduced from the DNA. Found here are more than 85,000 clones, 65% to 90% of them singletons; the top ten hold 16%. Sequences were obtained from peripheral blood. The chain employs TRBV6-2 or TRBV6-3 and TRBJ2-3; TRBD2 matches 7 bases. The clonotype was recovered from an older woman with acute or convalescent COVID-19. This chain's CDR3 is CASSPESWGGADTQYF. Written as DNA, the CDR3 is TGTGCCAGCAGTCCCGAGTCATGGGGGGGGGCAGATACGCAGTATTTT.